This entry describes one T cell receptor (beta chain). Its antigen is not identified. The genomic DNA of each subset was split evenly across several immunoSEQ plates. Data came from immunoSEQ multiplex PCR; TCRdb stores just in-frame clones and leaves some out. The sample shows millions of clones, about 92% of them seen only once. These data originate in a study of shared clonotypes between healthy human individuals. Findings of the study overall: Shared clonotypes across all four donors exceeded non-shared ones in generation probability.

Researchers partitioned CD4+ cells into CD45RA+ naive and CD45RA-negative memory subsets. CDR1 MNHNS and CDR2 SASEGT come from the germline V gene. The V segment lost 1 base and the J segment 0 bases; nucleotides outside the gene matches: 6. The CDR3 runs 16 residues. The sequenced sample consisted of naive CD4+ T cells sorted from blood. Subset noted: CD45RA+ positively selected. V gene TRBV6-1 combines with J gene TRBJ2-7; 7 nucleotides agree with TRBD1. The clonotype originates from a man between 18 and 29 years old in good health. The CDR3, as DNA: TGTGCCAGCAGTGAAGTTTGGGGACAGACCTCCTACGAGCAGTACTTC. Translated: CASSEVWGQTSYEQYF.